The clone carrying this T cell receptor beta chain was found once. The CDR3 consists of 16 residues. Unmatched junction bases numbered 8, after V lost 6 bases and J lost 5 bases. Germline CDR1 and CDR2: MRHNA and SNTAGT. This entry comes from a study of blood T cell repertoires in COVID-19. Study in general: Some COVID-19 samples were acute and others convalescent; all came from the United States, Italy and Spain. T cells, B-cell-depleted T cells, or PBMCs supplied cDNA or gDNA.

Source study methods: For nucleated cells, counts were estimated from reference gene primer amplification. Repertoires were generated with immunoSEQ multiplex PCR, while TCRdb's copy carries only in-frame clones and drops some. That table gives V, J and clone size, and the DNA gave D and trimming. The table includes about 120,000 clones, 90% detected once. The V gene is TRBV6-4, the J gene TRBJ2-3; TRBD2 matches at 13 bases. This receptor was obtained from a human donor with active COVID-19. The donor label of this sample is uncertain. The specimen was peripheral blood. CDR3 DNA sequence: TGTGCCAGCAGCCAACTAGCGGGGGGGCTGGTAGATACGCAGTATTTT. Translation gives CASSQLAGGLVDTQYF.